This T cell receptor (beta chain) is from a study of T cells in women clearing cervical HPV infection. At the level of the study: Donors had HPV16-related CIN3 or worse; 2 had invasive cancer. Blood came at first lesion visit for cases, post-clearance for controls. HLA type could not be excluded as a confounder. Findings and limits, study-wide: TRBV6-7 relative abundance averaged approximately 0.1% in cases and about 0.15% in controls.

Comments on this clone: Its target is not known. The read terminates 3 residues before the CDR3 end, so the remaining end is supplied by the germline J gene.

V was clipped by 3 bases and J by 3 bases, with 6 bases between them. Germline V gives CDR1 DFQATT, CDR2 SNEGSKA (reference sequence). CDR3 size: 11 residues. Sequencing was performed with immunoSEQ multiplex PCR; in TCRdb, only in-frame clones are kept and a portion is missing. The sample data list 27,000 or so clones. The sample taken for sequencing was blood buffy coat. The receptor was derived from a woman between 18 and 75 years old with a cervical HPV16 infection that either progressed to CIN3+ or cleared (not recorded which). V usage is TRBV20-1 and J usage is TRBJ2-7; D is uncertain. This CDR3 reads CSARLGYEQYF. The covered CDR3 bases are TGCAGTGCTAGGCTCGGCTACGAG.